The T cell receptor (beta chain) described here comes from a study of blood T cell repertoires in COVID-19 (TCRdb year 2020). Background for the entire study: Collaborator samples came from the United States, Italy and Spain and covered acute and convalescent phases of COVID-19. The material from the prospective study consisted of cDNA or gDNA derived from T cells, B-cell-depleted T cells, or PBMCs. Deeply sampled blood TCRbeta repertoires from subjects exposed to, actively infected with, or recovered from COVID-19 were included in the dataset. The repertoires were made available in a free public database intended to serve as a resource for research on the immune response to SARS-CoV-2. The samples were drawn from two sources: the first 160 participants of the ongoing ImmuneRACE study, and 1,254 subjects contributed by 6 global collaborators. Sample metadata almost always included a de-identified subject ID, COVID-19 status, age in years and sex. Where available, HLA class I and class II types were obtained from metadata supplied by the sample provider rather than from assay-based typing.

The immunoSEQ Assay, a bias-controlled multiplex PCR, was used to amplify TCRbeta CDR3 regions from genomic DNA. In the authors' own workflow: Nucleated cell counts per sample were estimated from amplification of reference gene primers within the assay. Sequence reads were collapsed and filtered to measure the absolute abundance of every unique TCRbeta CDR3 rearrangement. For each sample, productive Simpson clonality was calculated by taking the square root of Simpson's diversity index across productive rearrangements. This immuneACCESS table, as held by TCRdb, lists in-frame sequences with V and J called but not all clones. Of the missing ones, under half trace to an unresolved V gene in checked studies; the others have no known cause. That table furnishes V, J and clone size, whereas the DNA furnished D and trimming. In all, the sample holds some 300,000 clones, and 85% to 90% of those were seen once. In total, the top ten clones hold over 5.5% of the sample.

In Seattle, one collaborating source enrolled patients while the infection was active and tracked those patients longitudinally over the course of disease. The collaborating institutions used their own protocols to collect whole blood in K2EDTA tubes. For TCRbeta analysis, collaborator samples were shipped as frozen whole blood, as isolated PBMCs, or as DNA extracted from either sample type. Reading from cysteine to phenylalanine, the CDR3 counts 15 amino acids. The sequence is cut down to CDR3 DNA, 45 bases in frame from base 1. After removal of 6 bases from V and 5 bases from J, the junction retains 9 bases not matched to a gene. CDR1 and CDR2 are drawn from the germline V gene: SGHTA, FQGNSA. Remarks on this clone: This receptor's antigen is unknown. Base qualities are not at hand, and no much larger clone is one base apart.

Broader findings and caveats from the paper: How much clinical and demographic metadata was included differed by source and by participant, and the metadata was provided uncurated.

The sequenced sample consisted of peripheral blood. The rearranged segments are TRBV7-2 and TRBJ2-1; 8 central bases correspond to TRBD2. The sequence was collected from a woman aged 45 to 65 with COVID-19, enrolled during active disease. The DNA sequence is TGTGCCAGCAGGATGGGACTAGTGTTAAACAATGAGCAGTTCTTC. Its amino acids are CASRMGLVLNNEQFF. Full variable domain (CDR3 extended with the reference TRBV7-2 and TRBJ2-1 proteins): GAGVSQSPSNKVTEKGKDVELRCDPISGHTALYWYRQSLGQGLEFLIYFQGNSAPDKSGLPSDRFSAERTGGSVSTLTIQRTQQEDSAVYLCASRMGLVLNNEQFFGPGTRLTVL.